The T cell receptor (beta chain) under discussion was sequenced for a study of molecular identifiers for immune sequencing clone quantification. TCRdb redid the calling of the PCR reads with MiXCR, one entry per CDR3 protein. The sample contains about 89,000 distinct CDR3 sequences, 15% to 20% of which appear only once. This clonotype came up many times. The length of the CDR3 is 15 residues. The germline gives CDR1 MGHRA, CDR2 YSYEKL. Trimming cost V 0 bases and J 3 bases, with 11 bases left between them. The receptor was isolated from a human donor in good health. Some libraries in this study had Jurkat cell RNA spiked in. The V gene is TRBV4-1, the J gene TRBJ1-1; D is unclear. Sample: naive CD8+ T cells from blood, with Jurkat cell RNA spiked in. Subset reported: FACS-sorted CD8+CD4-CCR7+CD45RA+ naive T cells. The CDR3 DNA reads as TGCGCCAGCAGCCAAGATCCCGGGTTGTACACTGAAGCTTTCTTT. Translated: CASSQDPGLYTEAFF.